Listed below are T cell receptor beta chains from one sample, sequenced in a study of CD8 T cells in ankylosing spondylitis. Each CDR3 protein is one row after TCRdb ran MiXCR on the 5' RACE reads. The data contain 700,000 to 850,000 distinct CDR3 sequences, around 11% of them seen just once; the ten biggest clones take up approximately 0.46%. Material: blood, either unsorted or a sorted T cell fraction (not recorded which). These receptors were taken from a male donor with ankylosing spondylitis. The CDR3 runs from the conserved cysteine through the conserved F or W. Fields, in order: D gene, J gene, V gene, clone size, CDR3 DNA, CDR3 protein. The D gene is left open where the match is weak. Clone size is stated in some rows and not others, as once, few, many or a class when expanded.

>-|TRBJ1-1|TRBV11-2|-
TGTGCCAGCAGCTTGTACGCCCTCTCCACAGGGTTGAACACTGAAGCTTTCTTT
CASSLYALSTGLNTEAFF
>-|TRBJ2-2|TRBV15|-
TGTGCCACCAGCAGAGATGTGGGGCGGGCGATAAACACCGGGGAGCTGTTTTTT
CATSRDVGRAINTGELFF
>TRBD2|TRBJ2-3|TRBV6-2/TRBV6-3|-
TGTGCCAGCAGTTACTCGAGACTAGCGGGAGTCAGTGATACGCAGTATTTT
CASSYSRLAGVSDTQYF
>TRBD2|TRBJ2-1|TRBV20-1|few
TGCAGTGCTAGCGGGGGGGCCGGCTATGAGCAGTTCTTC
CSASGGAGYEQFF
>TRBD1|TRBJ2-2|TRBV5-1|-
TGCGCCAGCAGCGCAGGGACAGCGATGAACACCGGGGAGCTGTTTTTT
CASSAGTAMNTGELFF
>TRBD2|TRBJ2-3|TRBV3-1|-
TGTGCCAGCAGCCAACGCGGGGGGGCGCTGAGAGATACGCAGTATTTT
CASSQRGGALRDTQYF
>TRBD2|TRBJ2-1|TRBV5-1|-
TGCGCCAGCAGAAGCAGCGGGAGGATCAGGAGTGAGCAGTTCTTC
CASRSSGRIRSEQFF
>-|TRBJ2-7|TRBV4-1|-
TGCGCCAGCAGCCAAGCTGAGGCAGGGGCTCCCTACGAGCAGTACTTC
CASSQAEAGAPYEQYF
>-|TRBJ1-2|TRBV20-1|-
TGCAGCAGTTTGGCAGGGACTTACTATGGCTACACCTTC
CSSLAGTYYGYTF
>TRBD1|TRBJ1-2|TRBV20-1|few
TGCAGTGCTAGAGATCGGAAGGGACAGGGATATGGCTACACCTTC
CSARDRKGQGYGYTF
>-|TRBJ2-7|TRBV21-1|few
TGTGCCAGCCTTCGGGTCCAGAAGCACATTGGGGAGCAGTACTTC
CASLRVQKHIGEQYF
>TRBD2|TRBJ2-1|TRBV6-1|few
TGTGCCAGCAGAACCGGGACTAGCGGGGGGATACAGTTCTTC
CASRTGTSGGIQFF
>-|TRBJ2-7|TRBV4-2|few
TGTGCCAGCAGCCAAGCCGGTTACGAGCAGTACTTC
CASSQAGYEQYF
>TRBD2|TRBJ2-3|TRBV4-2|-
TGTGCCAGCAGCCAACCTAGCGGGAGGTCAGATACGCAGTATTTT
CASSQPSGRSDTQYF
>TRBD1|TRBJ1-1|TRBV11-2|-
TGTGCCAGCAGCTTTAAGACAGGGGTGCCTGAAGCTTTCTTT
CASSFKTGVPEAFF
>-|TRBJ2-7|TRBV20-1|many
TGCAGTGCCAATGAACCGTTCAGGGCCTCCTACGAGCAGTACTTC
CSANEPFRASYEQYF
>TRBD1|TRBJ2-2|TRBV7-2|-
TGTGCCAGCAGCTTAGAGGCAGGGGGCGTATCCGGGGAGCTGTTTTTT
CASSLEAGGVSGELFF
>-|TRBJ1-2|TRBV4-3|-
TGCGCCAGCAGCCAAGGAAGCGGCGGAACCGTCTATGGCTACACCTTC
CASSQGSGGTVYGYTF
>TRBD2|TRBJ2-1|TRBV5-1|-
TGCGCCAGCAGCACGATCGGGACTAGCGTTCAGTTCTTC
CASSTIGTSVQFF
>-|TRBJ2-2|TRBV7-9|few
TGTGCCAGCAGCCGGACTCGAATCTCAAGCGGGGAGCTGTTTTTT
CASSRTRISSGELFF
>-|TRBJ1-5|TRBV7-2|few
TGTGCCAGCAGCGCCCACAGTGGAGCTAATAGCAATCAGCCCCAGCATTTT
CASSAHSGANSNQPQHF
>-|TRBJ2-7|TRBV7-2|few
TGTGCCAGCAGCTTAGGTTTGGGTTGGACAGCCTACGAGCAGTACTTC
CASSLGLGWTAYEQYF
>TRBD2|TRBJ2-1|TRBV10-3|-
TGTGCCATCAGTCCGACTAGCGGGAGCTACAATGAGCAGTTCTTC
CAISPTSGSYNEQFF
>TRBD1|TRBJ1-1|TRBV15|-
TGTGCCACCAGCAGAGATGTATTTGGGACAGGGGGGACTGAAGCTTTCTTT
CATSRDVFGTGGTEAFF
>TRBD2|TRBJ2-2|TRBV7-2|-
TGTGCCAGCAGTCCTACTAGCGGGAGGGCCGGGGAGCTGTTTTTT
CASSPTSGRAGELFF
>TRBD1|TRBJ2-4|TRBV6-4|many
TGTGCCAGCAGGGATACAGGGGGGAACGCTATAAACATTCAGTACTTC
CASRDTGGNAINIQYF
>-|TRBJ2-5|TRBV5-8|-
TGTGCCAGCAGCTTGCCCTGGACGGCTCAAGAGACCCAGTACTTC
CASSLPWTAQETQYF
>-|TRBJ1-1|TRBV20-1|-
TGCAGTGCTAGAGATCTCGGGGAAGCTTTCTTT
CSARDLGEAFF
>TRBD2|TRBJ2-1|TRBV7-2|-
TGTGCCAGCAGCCGTAGCGGGCCTTGGGATGAGCAGTTCTTC
CASSRSGPWDEQFF
>TRBD2|TRBJ2-7|TRBV20-1|-
TGCAGTGCTAGAGATCTAGCGGGGGGGAACGGATGGGTCCCTTTTTACGAGCAGTGGCCGTACTTC
CSARDLAGGNGWVPFYEQWPYF